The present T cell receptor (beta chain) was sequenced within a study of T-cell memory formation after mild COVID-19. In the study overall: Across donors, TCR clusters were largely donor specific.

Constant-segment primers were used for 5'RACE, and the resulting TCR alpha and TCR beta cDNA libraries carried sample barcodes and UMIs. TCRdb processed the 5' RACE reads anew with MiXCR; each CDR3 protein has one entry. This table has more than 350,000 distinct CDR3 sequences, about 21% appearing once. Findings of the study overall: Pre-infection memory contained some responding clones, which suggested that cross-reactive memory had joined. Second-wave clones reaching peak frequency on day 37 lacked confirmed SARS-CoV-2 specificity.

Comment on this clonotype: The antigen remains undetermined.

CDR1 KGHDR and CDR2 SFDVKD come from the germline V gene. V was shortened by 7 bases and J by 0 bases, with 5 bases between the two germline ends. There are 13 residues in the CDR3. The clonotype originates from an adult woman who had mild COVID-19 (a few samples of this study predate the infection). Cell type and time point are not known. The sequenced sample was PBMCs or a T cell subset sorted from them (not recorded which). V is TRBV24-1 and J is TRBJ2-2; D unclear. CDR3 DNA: TGTGCCACCAGCGACACGAACACCGGGGAGCTGTTTTTT. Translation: CATSDTNTGELFF.